These 26 T cell receptor beta chains came from one sample sequenced in a study of cytomegalovirus exposure and HLA in healthy donors. Clones were sequenced by immunoSEQ multiplex PCR, and TCRdb holds only the in-frame ones, with some missing. The table shows fewer than 400,000 clones, with approximately 91% occurring only once. The sample comprised PBMCs. These receptors originate from a man younger than 40 in good health and CMV-seronegative.

V and J are TRBV5-1 and TRBJ1-5; D call uncertain. Per germline, CDR1 SGHRS and CDR2 YFSETQ. Deletions cut 0 bases from V and 2 bases from J, with 6 bases between. The CDR3 is made up of 14 amino acids. This chain's CDR3 is CASSLEAGNQPQHF. The CDR3 coding sequence is TGCGCCAGCAGCTTGGAGGCGGGCAATCAGCCCCAGCATTTT.

The rearrangement uses TRBV15 and TRBJ2-1; 7 positions agree with TRBD1. The V segment lost 0 bases and the J segment 9 bases; nucleotides outside the gene matches: 5. Germline CDR1 and CDR2: LNHNV and YYDKDF (reference sequence). The CDR3 covers 14 residues. The CDR3 sequence is CATSREQGPGEQFF. In nucleotides, the CDR3 is TGTGCCACCAGCAGAGAACAGGGGCCGGGTGAGCAGTTCTTC. The variable domain in full, completed from reference TRBV15 and TRBJ2-1, reads DAMVIQNPRYQVTQFGKPVTLSCSQTLNHNVMYWYQQKSSQAPKLLFHYYDKDFNNEADTPDNFQSRRPNTSFCFLDIRSPGLGDTAMYLCATSREQGPGEQFFGPGTRLTVL.

This chain joins TRBV7-8 and TRBJ1-2, with TRBD1 matching 9 bases. Per germline, CDR1 SGHVS and CDR2 FQNEAQ. The CDR3 is 18 amino acids. Unmatched junction bases numbered 16, after V lost 2 bases and J lost 6 bases. The CDR3 reads CASSLIPGQGVSFHGYTF. The CDR3 DNA reads TGTGCCAGCAGCTTAATCCCGGGACAGGGTGTTTCTTTCCATGGCTACACCTTC.

The V and J genes are TRBV6-4 and TRBJ2-2; 9 positions match TRBD2. Germline CDR1 reads MRHNA; CDR2 reads SNTAGT. Trimming cost V 3 bases and J 5 bases; bases outside gene matches: 7. This CDR3 has 16 amino acids. The CDR3 DNA reads as TGTGCCAGCAGTGAACAAGGGACTAGCAAAACCGGGGAGCTGTTTTTT. Its protein is CASSEQGTSKTGELFF.

The V call is TRBV15, the J call TRBJ2-1; TRBD1 matches at 9 bases. Looked up from germline, CDR1 is LNHNV and CDR2 is YYDKDF (reference sequence). V shed 3 bases, J shed 4 bases, and the junction held 4 bases outside the gene matches. This CDR3 has 15 amino acids. The chain's CDR3 is CATSRGGTGYNEQFF. Written as DNA, the CDR3 is TGTGCCACCAGCAGGGGCGGGACAGGGTACAATGAGCAGTTCTTC. The full variable domain, its missing parts supplied by reference TRBV15 and TRBJ2-1, is DAMVIQNPRYQVTQFGKPVTLSCSQTLNHNVMYWYQQKSSQAPKLLFHYYDKDFNNEADTPDNFQSRRPNTSFCFLDIRSPGLGDTAMYLCATSRGGTGYNEQFFGPGTRLTVL.

This clone appeared a few times. The chain combines TRBV5-5 with TRBJ1-2; D is possibly TRBD1 (6 bases). Germline V gives CDR1 SGHKS, CDR2 YYEKEE (reference sequence). The CDR3 is 13 amino acids. V gave up 2 bases and J gave up 6 bases, with 11 bases separating them. Here the CDR3 DNA reads TGTGCCAGCAGCTTAGTGGCAGGGGATGGCTACACCTTC. Its protein product is CASSLVAGDGYTF.

The rearrangement joins TRBV6-4 to TRBJ1-3; D perhaps matches TRBD1 (6 bases). The CDR3 sequence is 15 residues long. The V end was cut by 5 bases, the J end by 0 bases, with 11 bases between. CDR1 and CDR2 (germline): MRHNA, SNTAGT. Here the CDR3 DNA reads TGTGCCAGCAGTAAGGACAGCGCCTCTGGAAACACCATATATTTT. This translates into CASSKDSASGNTIYF.

This clone is a singleton in its sample. The chain carries TRBV18 and TRBJ2-3; D unresolved. The CDR3 loop spans 14 amino acids. V lost 2 bases to trimming and J lost 2 bases, with 8 bases between them. Germline V gene sequence: CDR1 KGHSH, CDR2 LQKENI. The CDR3 region is CASSPTTPTDTQYF. In DNA, the CDR3 is TGTGCCAGCTCACCAACTACCCCCACAGATACGCAGTATTTT.

The gene calls are TRBV6-5 and TRBJ1-4; weak D call: TRBD1 (6 bases). The CDR3 spans 13 residues. The V end was cut by 6 bases, the J end by 7 bases, with 12 bases between. Germline-derived CDR1 and CDR2 are MNHEY and SVGAGI. CDR3 in DNA: TGTGCCAGCAGGGACAGTAAAGGTGAAAAACTGTTTTTT. Protein product: CASRDSKGEKLFF.

The genes are TRBV6-5 and TRBJ2-3, with D tentatively TRBD2 (5 bases). CDR3 length: 15 residues. Germline V CDR1 and CDR2: MNHEY, SVGAGI. Trimming removed 2 bases from V and 0 bases from J, with 9 bases in between. The CDR3 is CASSYGESSTDTQYF. The CDR3 coding sequence is TGTGCCAGCAGTTACGGGGAGTCTAGCACAGATACGCAGTATTTT.

The chain employs TRBV6-1 and TRBJ1-6, with 9 positions matching TRBD1. Germline CDR1 MNHNS, CDR2 SASEGT. The CDR3 extends over 15 amino acids. J lost 7 bases, V lost 4 bases, and 5 bases had no gene match. CDR3 in DNA: TGTGCCAGCAGTGTAACAGGGGGCCCAAATTCACCCCTCCACTTT. Amino acids: CASSVTGGPNSPLHF.

This rearrangement joins TRBV6-1 to TRBJ2-3, with 8 nucleotides matching TRBD1. The J segment lost 4 bases and the V segment lost 3 bases, leaving 9 bases of the junction unmatched. Germline lookup yields CDR1 MNHNS and CDR2 SASEGT. The CDR3 spans 16 residues. The CDR3 reads CASSDRTGPPPDTQYF. The CDR3 DNA reads TGTGCCAGCAGTGATCGGACAGGGCCCCCCCCAGATACGCAGTATTTT.

The rearrangement joins TRBV5-4 to TRBJ1-2; TRBD1 agrees at 7 bases. Trimming cost V 4 bases and J 5 bases; bases outside gene matches: 17. Germline V gene sequence: CDR1 SGHNT, CDR2 YYREEE (reference sequence). The CDR3 covers 17 residues. CDR3 sequence reads: CASSVGARLWTGYGYTF. In DNA, the CDR3 is TGTGCCAGCAGCGTTGGAGCGCGCCTATGGACAGGATATGGCTACACCTTC.

The chain carries TRBV19 and TRBJ1-5, with D tentatively TRBD1 (5 bases). The CDR3 covers 14 residues. CDR1 LNHDA and CDR2 SQIVND come from the germline V gene (reference sequence). Trimming removed 5 bases at V and 3 bases at J, with 11 bases between. The CDR3 DNA follows: TGTGCCAGTAGTCTGAAGGGGATCAATCAGCCCCAGCATTTT. Translation: CASSLKGINQPQHF.

This chain links TRBV9 with TRBJ1-6, with D possibly matching TRBD1 (5 bases). The CDR3 has 14 residues. Germline CDR1 SGDLS, CDR2 YYNGEE. V gave up 0 bases and J gave up 9 bases, with 10 bases separating them. CDR3 loop: CASSVGGEGSPLHF. The DNA of the CDR3 is TGTGCCAGCAGCGTAGGGGGGGAAGGTTCACCCCTCCACTTT.

This chain uses TRBV7-9 with TRBJ2-5; weak D call: TRBD2 (6 bases). Germline-derived CDR1 and CDR2 are SEHNR and FQNEAQ (reference sequence). CDR3 size: 16 residues. V shed 5 bases and J shed 1 base, with 17 bases lying between them. The CDR3 loop reads CASSRKEGLGQETQYF. The CDR3 coding sequence is TGTGCCAGCAGCCGGAAAGAGGGACTGGGCCAAGAGACCCAGTACTTC.

This clone was counted between two and nine times. The genes are TRBV19 and TRBJ1-2; TRBD1 matches at 7 bases. Germline assignment: CDR1 LNHDA and CDR2 SQIVND (reference sequence). This CDR3 is built from 13 residues. Trimming removed 8 bases from V and 0 bases from J; junction bases left unmatched: 3. In DNA form, the CDR3 reads TGTGCCAGTTGGGACAGATCTAACTATGGCTACACCTTC. Translation: CASWDRSNYGYTF.

To note about this clone: Other DNA sequences in the sample encode the same CDR3. V usage is TRBV30 and J usage is TRBJ1-5; 8 bases agree with TRBD1. The CDR3 extends over 13 amino acids. The V and J ends lost 3 bases and 4 bases, in that order; junction bases with no gene match: 2. The germline V gene encodes CDR1 GTSNPN and CDR2 SVGIG (reference sequence). The CDR3 loop reads CAWSRQGNQPQHF. The CDR3, as DNA: TGTGCCTGGAGCCGACAGGGGAATCAGCCCCAGCATTTT.

This clone turned up a few times. J is TRBJ2-1 and V is TRBV4-3; D is possibly TRBD1 (6 bases). The V gene lost 0 bases and the J gene lost 5 bases, with 17 bases spanning the gap. CDR1 and CDR2 (germline): LGHNA, YSLEER. The CDR3 consists of 17 residues. The CDR3 nucleotides read TGCGCCAGCAGCCAAGATCTGGGGGCCAACCCCAACAATGAGCAGTTCTTC. Protein sequence: CASSQDLGANPNNEQFF.

This rearrangement joins TRBV15 to TRBJ2-7; D is ambiguous. Trimming removed 0 bases from V and 0 bases from J, with 9 bases in between. Germline loops: CDR1 LNHNV, CDR2 YYDKDF (reference sequence). The CDR3 length is 15 residues. This CDR3 is CATSREAGFSYEQYF. The CDR3 DNA sequence: TGTGCCACCAGCAGAGAAGCCGGGTTCTCCTACGAGCAGTACTTC.

This chain uses TRBV30 with TRBJ2-7; D is possibly TRBD1 (6 bases). The CDR3 spans 12 residues. Looked up from germline, CDR1 is GTSNPN and CDR2 is SVGIG (reference sequence). Deletions cut 4 bases from V and 3 bases from J, with 10 bases between. The CDR3 here is CAWNLGHYEQYF. The DNA for the CDR3 is TGTGCCTGGAATCTGGGACACTACGAGCAGTACTTC.

The rearrangement joins TRBV2 to TRBJ1-2; the match to TRBD1 covers 7 bases. This CDR3 is built from 14 residues. Trimming removed 1 base from V and 10 bases from J; junction bases left unmatched: 9. The germline V gene encodes CDR1 SNHLY and CDR2 FYNNEI. The CDR3 is CASSEGGQVRIYTF. The CDR3 region has the DNA TGTGCCAGCAGTGAAGGAGGACAGGTCCGGATCTACACCTTC.

The chain links TRBV20-1 to TRBJ2-5, with a possible D match to TRBD1 (5 bases). V lost 0 bases and J 10 bases, leaving 6 bases between the germline ends. Germline V gene data show CDR1 as DFQATT and CDR2 as SNEGSKA (reference sequence). There are 10 residues in the CDR3. In nucleotides, the CDR3 is TGCAGTGCTAGAGATAGGGGCCAGTACTTC. It yields the protein CSARDRGQYF.

This chain uses TRBV6-5 with TRBJ2-7; D remains ambiguous. The CDR3 consists of 16 residues. CDR1 is MNHEY, CDR2 SVGAGI, per germline. Trimming removed 3 bases at V and 1 base at J, with 16 bases between. In DNA, the CDR3 is TGTGCCAGCAGTTATGGCGTCAGAACTACTTCCTACGAGCAGTACTTC. It is translated as CASSYGVRTTSYEQYF.

V usage is TRBV7-6 and J usage is TRBJ2-7; no clear D. The V end was cut by 1 base, the J end by 3 bases, with 16 bases between. CDR1 and CDR2 (germline): SGHVS, FNYEAQ. The CDR3 totals 16 residues. The CDR3 coding sequence is TGTGCCAGCAGCTTAGTGTTCCCCCCGTCGGGCTACGAGCAGTACTTC. Its translation: CASSLVFPPSGYEQYF.

This chain links TRBV6-1 with TRBJ1-3; 7 nucleotides agree with TRBD1. CDR1 and CDR2 from the germline V gene are MNHNS and SASEGT. The CDR3 spans 15 residues. Trimming removed 8 bases from V and 5 bases from J; junction bases left unmatched: 12. CDR3 in amino acids: CASLEVRDRRNTIYF. The CDR3 nucleotides read TGTGCCAGCCTGGAGGTCCGGGACAGACGAAACACCATATATTTT.